Below, one TCR beta chain is given with its context. Its specificity is not known. Germline trimming cut 4 bases from V and 6 bases from J; bases unmatched to any gene: 6. The CDR3 runs to 15 residues. The germline gives CDR1 WSHSY, CDR2 SAAADI. Single viable CD3+CD4+CD8-CD45RO+ cells were sorted as the memory CD4+ T cells. This sample is drawn from a study of memory CD4+ T cells and cytomegalovirus serostatus. The overall study: Donors were healthy Belgian adults, several CMV seropositive and roughly 25 seronegative. Study results and limitations: About 40% of the roughly 160 known CMV-associated TCRbeta sequences appeared in CD4+ memory.

Profiled with immunoSEQ multiplex PCR; TCRdb holds only in-frame clones, not every one. The table lists about 75,000 clones, around 80% of them singletons, with 2.5% to 3% in the top ten. This sequence joins TRBV10-2 and TRBJ2-3, with 11 bases fitting TRBD2. What was sequenced was memory CD4+ T cells from blood. The TCR originated in an adult in good health and CMV-seropositive. CDR3 DNA sequence: TGCGCCAGCAGTGCGCTAGCGGGGGGTGGGGATACGCAGTATTTT. Protein: CASSALAGGGDTQYF.